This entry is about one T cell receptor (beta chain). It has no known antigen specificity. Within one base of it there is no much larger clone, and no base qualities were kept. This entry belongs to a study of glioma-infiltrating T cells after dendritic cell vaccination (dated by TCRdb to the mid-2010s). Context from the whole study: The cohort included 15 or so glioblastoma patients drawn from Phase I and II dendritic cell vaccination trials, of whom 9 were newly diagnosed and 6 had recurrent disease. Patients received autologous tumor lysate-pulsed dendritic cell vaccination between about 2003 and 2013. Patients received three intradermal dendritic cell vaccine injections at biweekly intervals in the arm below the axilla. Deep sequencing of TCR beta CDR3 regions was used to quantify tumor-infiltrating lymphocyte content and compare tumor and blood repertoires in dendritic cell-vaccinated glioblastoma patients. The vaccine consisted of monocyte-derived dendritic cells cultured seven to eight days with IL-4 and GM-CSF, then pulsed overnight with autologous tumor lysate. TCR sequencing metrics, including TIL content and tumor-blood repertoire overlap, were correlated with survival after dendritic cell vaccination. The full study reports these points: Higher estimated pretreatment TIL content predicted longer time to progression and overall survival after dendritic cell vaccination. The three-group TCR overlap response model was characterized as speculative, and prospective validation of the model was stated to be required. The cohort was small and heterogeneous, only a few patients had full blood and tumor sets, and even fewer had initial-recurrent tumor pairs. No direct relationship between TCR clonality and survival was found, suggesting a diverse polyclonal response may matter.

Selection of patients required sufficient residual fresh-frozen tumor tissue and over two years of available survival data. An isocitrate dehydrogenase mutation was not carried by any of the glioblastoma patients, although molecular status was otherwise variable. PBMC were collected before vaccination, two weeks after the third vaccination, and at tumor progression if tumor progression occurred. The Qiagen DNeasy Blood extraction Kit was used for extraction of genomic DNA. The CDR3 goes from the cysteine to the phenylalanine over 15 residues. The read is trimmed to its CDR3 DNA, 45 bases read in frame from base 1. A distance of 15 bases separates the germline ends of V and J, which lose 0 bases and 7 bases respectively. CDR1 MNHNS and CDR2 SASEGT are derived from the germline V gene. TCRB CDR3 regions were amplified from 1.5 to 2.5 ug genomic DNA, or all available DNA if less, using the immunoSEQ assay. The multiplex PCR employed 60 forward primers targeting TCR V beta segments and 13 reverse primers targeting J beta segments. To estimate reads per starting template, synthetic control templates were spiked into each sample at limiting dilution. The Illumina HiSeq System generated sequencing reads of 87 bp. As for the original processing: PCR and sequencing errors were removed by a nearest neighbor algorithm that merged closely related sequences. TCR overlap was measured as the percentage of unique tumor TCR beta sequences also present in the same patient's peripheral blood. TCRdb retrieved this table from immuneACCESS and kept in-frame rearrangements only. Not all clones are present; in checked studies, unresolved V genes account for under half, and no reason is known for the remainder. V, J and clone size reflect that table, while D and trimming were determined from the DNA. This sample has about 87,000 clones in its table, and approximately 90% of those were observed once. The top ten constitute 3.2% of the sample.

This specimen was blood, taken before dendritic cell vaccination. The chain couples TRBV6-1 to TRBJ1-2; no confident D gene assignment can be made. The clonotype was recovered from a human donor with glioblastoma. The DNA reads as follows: TGTGCCAGCAGTGAAGCGAGATGGCTACGGGGTGGCTACACCTTC. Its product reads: CASSEARWLRGGYTF.